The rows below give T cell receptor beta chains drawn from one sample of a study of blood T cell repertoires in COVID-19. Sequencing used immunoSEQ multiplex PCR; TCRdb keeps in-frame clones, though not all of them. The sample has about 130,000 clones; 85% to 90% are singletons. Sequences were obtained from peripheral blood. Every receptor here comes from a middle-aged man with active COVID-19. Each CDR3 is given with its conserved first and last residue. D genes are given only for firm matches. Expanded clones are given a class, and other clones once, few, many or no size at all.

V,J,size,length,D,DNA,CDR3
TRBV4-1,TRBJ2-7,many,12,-,TGCGCCAGCGCCCAGGGGAACGGCGAGCAGTACTTC,CASAQGNGEQYF
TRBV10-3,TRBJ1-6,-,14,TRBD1,TGTGCCATCAGTCGGACAGGGTACAATTCACCCCTCCACTTT,CAISRTGYNSPLHF
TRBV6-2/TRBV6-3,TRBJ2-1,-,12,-,TGTGCCAGCAGCTTAGGGGTCAGGGAGCAGTTCTTC,CASSLGVREQFF
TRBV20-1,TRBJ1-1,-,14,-,TGCAGTGCTAGTAACAGCGGGAGGAACACTGAAGCTTTCTTT,CSASNSGRNTEAFF
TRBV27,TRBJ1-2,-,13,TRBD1,TGTGCCAGCAGTCCACAGGGGAATGGTGGCTACACCTTC,CASSPQGNGGYTF
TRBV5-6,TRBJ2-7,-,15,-,TGTGCCAGCAGCGAACAACAACAGGGCATCAACGAGCAGTACTTC,CASSEQQQGINEQYF
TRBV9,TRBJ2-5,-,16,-,TGTGCCAGCAGCGCGCCCGGGACAAAAGTGACGGAGACCCAGTACTTC,CASSAPGTKVTETQYF
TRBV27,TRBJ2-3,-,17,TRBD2,TGTGCCAGCAGGGCACTAGCGGGGGGGCCTCGCACAGATACGCAGTATTTT,CASRALAGGPRTDTQYF
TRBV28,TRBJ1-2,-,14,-,TGTGCCAGCACCATCAATTCCGGGACTCCGGGCTACACCTTC,CASTINSGTPGYTF
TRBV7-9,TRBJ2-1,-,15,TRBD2,TGTGCCAGCAGCCCCGCCAGCGGGGGGGCCGATGAGCAGTTCTTC,CASSPASGGADEQFF
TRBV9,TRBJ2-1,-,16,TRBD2,TGTGCCAGCAGTGGACTAGCGGGGACGGGTAGCAGTGAGCAGTTCTTC,CASSGLAGTGSSEQFF
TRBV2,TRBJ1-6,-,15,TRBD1,TGTGCCAGCAGTGAAGCGGCAGGGGGTAATTCACCCCTCCACTTT,CASSEAAGGNSPLHF
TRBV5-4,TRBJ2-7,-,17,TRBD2,TGTGCCAGCAGCCGCCCTAGCGGGGGCGACAGCTCCTACGAGCAGTACTTC,CASSRPSGGDSSYEQYF